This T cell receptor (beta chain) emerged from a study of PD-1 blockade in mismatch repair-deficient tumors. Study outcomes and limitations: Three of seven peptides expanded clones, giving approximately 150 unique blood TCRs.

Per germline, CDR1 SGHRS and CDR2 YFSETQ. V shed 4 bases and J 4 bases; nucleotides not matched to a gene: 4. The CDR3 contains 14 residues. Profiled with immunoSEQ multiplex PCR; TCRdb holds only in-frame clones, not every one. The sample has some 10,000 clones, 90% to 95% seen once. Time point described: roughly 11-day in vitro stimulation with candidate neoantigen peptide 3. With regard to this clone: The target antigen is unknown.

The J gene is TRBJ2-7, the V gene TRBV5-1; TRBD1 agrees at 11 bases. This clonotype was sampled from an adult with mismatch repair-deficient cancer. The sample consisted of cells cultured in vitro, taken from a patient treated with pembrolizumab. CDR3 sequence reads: CASSPGDRGYEQYF. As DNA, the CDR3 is TGCGCCAGCAGCCCGGGGGACAGGGGGTACGAGCAGTACTTC. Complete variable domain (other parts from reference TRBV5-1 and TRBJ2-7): KAGVTQTPRYLIKTRGQQVTLSCSPISGHRSVSWYQQTPGQGLQFLFEYFSETQRNKGNFPGRFSGRQFSNSRSEMNVSTLELGDSALYLCASSPGDRGYEQYFGPGTRLTVT.